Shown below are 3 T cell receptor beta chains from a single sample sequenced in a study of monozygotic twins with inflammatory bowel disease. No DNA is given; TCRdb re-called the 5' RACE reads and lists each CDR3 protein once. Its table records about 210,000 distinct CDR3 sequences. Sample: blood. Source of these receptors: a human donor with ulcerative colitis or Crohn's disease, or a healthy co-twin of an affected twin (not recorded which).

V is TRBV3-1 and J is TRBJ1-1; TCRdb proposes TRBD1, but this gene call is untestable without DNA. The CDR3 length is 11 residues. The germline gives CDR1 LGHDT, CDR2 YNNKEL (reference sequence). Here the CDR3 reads CASSHGREAFF.

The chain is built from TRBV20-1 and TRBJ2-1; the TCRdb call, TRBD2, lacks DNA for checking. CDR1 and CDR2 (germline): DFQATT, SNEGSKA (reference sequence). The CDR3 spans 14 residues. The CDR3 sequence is CSAVLLAGGNEQFF.

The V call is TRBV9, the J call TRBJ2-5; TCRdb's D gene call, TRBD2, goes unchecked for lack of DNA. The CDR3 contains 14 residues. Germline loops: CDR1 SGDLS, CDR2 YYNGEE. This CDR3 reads CASSSGRQGETQYF.